The 5 T cell receptor beta chains reported below all come from one sample, sequenced in a study of OX40 agonist ivuxolimab in advanced cancers. Method: immunoSEQ multiplex PCR; TCRdb's copy keeps in-frame clones and lacks some. The table lists fewer than 65,000 clones, about 90% of them singletons. Material: CD4+ or CD8+ T cells sorted from blood, obtained in a trial of the OX40 agonist ivuxolimab. These receptors were collected from an adult with an advanced solid tumor such as melanoma, head and neck, liver or kidney cancer.

This clone appeared a single time. This chain connects TRBV6-6 to TRBJ2-1, with D maybe TRBD1 (5 bases). The CDR3 loop spans 13 amino acids. Germline-derived CDR1 and CDR2 are MNHNY and SVGAGI (reference sequence). The V end was cut by 3 bases, the J end by 5 bases, with 8 bases between. The CDR3 coding sequence is TGTGCCAGCAGTTATACCAGGGACAATGAGCAGTTCTTC. Translation: CASSYTRDNEQFF.

The chain has TRBV9 and TRBJ1-5; the D gene is possibly TRBD1 (5 bases). The CDR3 is 14 residues long. Germline CDR1 and CDR2: SGDLS and YYNGEE. The V end was cut by 1 base, the J end by 2 bases, with 7 bases between. The CDR3 protein is CASSVRGGNQPQHF. CDR3 sequence (DNA): TGTGCCAGCAGCGTACGGGGGGGCAATCAGCCCCAGCATTTT.

J is TRBJ2-3 and V is TRBV28; D unresolved. CDR3 length: 17 amino acids. The ends were cut back, 5 bases at V and 3 bases at J, with 21 bases in the middle. Per the germline V gene, CDR1 is MDHEN and CDR2 is SYDVKM. CDR3 amino acids: CASSPPFTEGLTDTQYF. The CDR3 nucleotides read TGTGCCAGCAGTCCCCCCTTCACCGAAGGCTTAACAGATACGCAGTATTTT.

This CDR3 reads CAAKRTGETYEQYF. The CDR3 region has the DNA TGTGCCGCCAAGAGGACAGGGGAGACCTACGAGCAGTACTTC. The J gene is TRBJ2-7, the V gene TRBV6-5; 9 nucleotides line up with TRBD1. The CDR3 runs 14 residues. Germline V gene lookup returns CDR1 MNHEY and CDR2 SVGAGI. J lost 2 bases, V lost 11 bases, and 10 bases had no gene match.

In DNA, the CDR3 is TGCGCCAGCAGCACCGGACTAGCGGGGGGGTATGAGCAGTTCTTC. Translated, it gives CASSTGLAGGYEQFF. J is TRBJ2-1 and V is TRBV5-1; 15 positions match TRBD2. The CDR3 is made up of 15 amino acids. V lost 4 bases and J lost 8; bases outside the gene matches: 4. Germline-derived CDR1 and CDR2 are SGHRS and YFSETQ. The full variable domain, rest sourced from reference TRBV5-1 and TRBJ2-1, is KAGVTQTPRYLIKTRGQQVTLSCSPISGHRSVSWYQQTPGQGLQFLFEYFSETQRNKGNFPGRFSGRQFSNSRSEMNVSTLELGDSALYLCASSTGLAGGYEQFFGPGTRLTVL.